This passage covers 9 T cell receptor beta chains from one sample sequenced in a study of response to subunit inactivated influenza vaccine. TCRdb reanalysed the RT-PCR reads using MiXCR and keeps one entry per CDR3 protein. The sample lists roughly 700,000 distinct CDR3 sequences, less than 20% occurring once. Sequenced material: PBMCs from blood, taken 12 days after vaccination. Source of these receptors: a man between 50 and 59 years old who received an inactivated influenza vaccine.

Only a few counts were recorded for this clonotype. This chain uses TRBV20-1 with TRBJ2-1, with D perhaps matching TRBD2 (6 bases). The CDR3 covers 16 residues. V shed 1 base and J shed 4 bases, with 17 bases lying between them. Germline V lookup: CDR1 DFQATT, CDR2 SNEGSKA (reference sequence). CDR3 sequence: CSARVREAGSYNEQFF. The CDR3, as DNA: TGCAGTGCTAGAGTGAGGGAAGCGGGCTCGTACAATGAGCAGTTCTTC.

The chain is built from TRBV6-5 and TRBJ2-3, with a possible D match to TRBD2 (6 bases). CDR1 is MNHEY, CDR2 SVGAGI, per germline. Trimming cost V 6 bases and J 11 bases, with 15 bases left between them. The CDR3 has 12 amino acids. CDR3 bases: TGTGCCAGCAGAGAAGGAGGGCTAGTGCAGTATTTT. This translates into CASREGGLVQYF.

This clonotype was seen a handful of times. This chain joins TRBV6-5 and TRBJ1-2; D possibly corresponds to TRBD1 (5 bases). This CDR3 is 15 amino acids long. The V and J ends lost 0 bases and 6 bases respectively, with 14 bases between them. The germline V gene encodes CDR1 MNHEY and CDR2 SVGAGI. For the CDR3, the DNA is TGTGCCAGCAGTTACTCGATAAAGGGACGCCATGGCTACACCTTC. Amino acid sequence: CASSYSIKGRHGYTF.

This clonotype was found a few times. This chain joins TRBV7-9 and TRBJ2-7; no clear D. CDR1 is SEHNR and CDR2 is FQNEAQ in the germline V gene (reference sequence). CDR3 length: 14 residues. V gave up 5 bases and J gave up 4 bases, with 15 bases separating them. CDR3 bases: TGTGCCAGCAGCCAACCTAGGATGGGTTACGAGCAGTACTTC. It specifies CASSQPRMGYEQYF.

There are a few counts of this clonotype. As DNA, the CDR3 is TGTGCCACCAGCAGGGGGCTTCAACAAGAGACCCAGTACTTC. Protein: CATSRGLQQETQYF. The genes are TRBV15 and TRBJ2-5; a possible D gene is TRBD1 (5 bases). Germline values: CDR1 LNHNV, CDR2 YYDKDF (reference sequence). The V and J ends lost 3 bases and 2 bases respectively, with 10 bases between them. This CDR3 comprises 14 residues.

The CDR3 here is CSAADRGVSYEQYF. The CDR3, as DNA: TGCAGCGCCGCGGACAGGGGGGTTTCCTACGAGCAGTACTTC. The chain links TRBV29-1 to TRBJ2-7; 10 bases fit TRBD1. The germline V gene encodes CDR1 SQVTM and CDR2 ANQGSEA. After removal of 7 bases from V and 1 base from J, the junction contained 7 bases not matched to a gene. This CDR3 has 14 amino acids.

This clonotype came up a few times. V is TRBV5-1 and J is TRBJ2-1, with 9 bases aligning to TRBD1. Per germline, CDR1 SGHRS and CDR2 YFSETQ. Losses at the gene ends were 6 bases for V and 5 bases for J; bases not matched to a gene: 6. This CDR3 contains 14 residues. The CDR3 here is CASTSGQGNNEQFF. The CDR3 nucleotides read TGCGCCAGCACCTCGGGACAGGGTAACAATGAGCAGTTCTTC.

This clonotype was detected only a few times. The V call is TRBV27, the J call TRBJ1-2; D remains ambiguous. Per germline, CDR1 MNHEY and CDR2 SMNVEV (reference sequence). The CDR3 sequence is 14 residues long. Trimming stripped 1 base from V and 6 bases from J, with 12 bases between. DNA for the CDR3: TGTGCCAGCAGTTTATTCCCTCGGATCGATGGCTACACCTTC. Protein sequence: CASSLFPRIDGYTF.

This clonotype showed up many times. This rearrangement joins TRBV6-1 to TRBJ1-6; D possibly corresponds to TRBD1 (5 bases). CDR3 length: 14 residues. Deletions cut 7 bases from V and 6 bases from J, with 13 bases between. The germline V gene encodes CDR1 MNHNS and CDR2 SASEGT. CDR3 bases: TGTGCCAGCAAGAAGGGGCCGAGTAATTCACCCCTCCACTTT. Protein: CASKKGPSNSPLHF.